This T cell receptor (beta chain) was retrieved from a study of blood T cell repertoires in COVID-19. The V and J ends lost 8 bases and 2 bases respectively, with 10 bases between them. In germline, CDR1 is MNHEY, CDR2 SVGAGI. This CDR3 is built from 12 residues. TCRdb keeps only in-frame clones here, not all; method: immunoSEQ multiplex PCR. The sample carries 250,000 or so clones, around 93% recorded once. Source material: PBMCs or T cells enriched from blood (not recorded which). The chain carries TRBV6-5 and TRBJ2-7; D is perhaps TRBD1 (6 bases). The clonotype was recovered from a man in his forties who had been exposed to COVID-19. CDR3 bases: TGTGCCAGCTGTACAGGGACCTACGAGCAGTACTTC. The encoded protein is CASCTGTYEQYF.